These T cell receptor beta chains were read from a single sample in a study of blood T cell repertoires in COVID-19. Repertoires were generated with immunoSEQ multiplex PCR, while TCRdb's copy carries only in-frame clones and drops some. The table includes about 120,000 clones, 88% detected once. The sequencing sample was made of peripheral blood. All receptors derive from a woman aged 45 to 65 with active or convalescent COVID-19. CDR3s include the opening cysteine and the closing phenylalanine or tryptophan. Fields, in order: J gene, CDR3 length, V gene, D gene, CDR3 protein. The D gene is left open where the match is weak.

j_gene: TRBJ2-7
len: 12
v_gene: TRBV5-5
d_gene: .
CDR3aa: CASSLDRYEQYF

j_gene: TRBJ1-1
len: 15
v_gene: TRBV10-3
d_gene: .
CDR3aa: CAISESVLYRDEAFF

j_gene: TRBJ1-4
len: 14
v_gene: TRBV6-5
d_gene: TRBD1
CDR3aa: CASTLTGGDEKLFF

j_gene: TRBJ2-7
len: 12
v_gene: TRBV14
d_gene: .
CDR3aa: CASSQVPYEQYF

j_gene: TRBJ1-2
len: 16
v_gene: TRBV4-3
d_gene: .
CDR3aa: CASSQDGPGRGGGYTF

j_gene: TRBJ2-7
len: 15
v_gene: TRBV6-2/TRBV6-3
d_gene: TRBD1
CDR3aa: CASSSTDRGTYEQYF

j_gene: TRBJ1-6
len: 15
v_gene: TRBV6-5
d_gene: .
CDR3aa: CASKGFGRDGSPLHF

j_gene: TRBJ2-4
len: 14
v_gene: TRBV27
d_gene: .
CDR3aa: CASYKGEAKNIQYF

j_gene: TRBJ2-5
len: 14
v_gene: TRBV5-4
d_gene: .
CDR3aa: CASSPHPGTETQYF

j_gene: TRBJ1-2
len: 14
v_gene: TRBV7-2
d_gene: TRBD1
CDR3aa: CASSPDRANYGYTF

j_gene: TRBJ2-5
len: 19
v_gene: TRBV27
d_gene: TRBD2
CDR3aa: CASSLYMTLAGGRQETQYF

j_gene: TRBJ2-1
len: 14
v_gene: TRBV18
d_gene: .
CDR3aa: CASSVVAGNGEQFF

j_gene: TRBJ1-6
len: 16
v_gene: TRBV28
d_gene: TRBD1
CDR3aa: CASSWTGGPYNSPLHF

j_gene: TRBJ2-7
len: 13
v_gene: TRBV3-1/TRBV3-2
d_gene: .
CDR3aa: CASSQDGPYEQYF

j_gene: TRBJ1-3
len: 15
v_gene: TRBV5-5
d_gene: .
CDR3aa: CASSFFQGSGNTIYF

j_gene: TRBJ1-1
len: 14
v_gene: TRBV21-1
d_gene: .
CDR3aa: CASRNRGRQEVAFF

j_gene: TRBJ2-1
len: 12
v_gene: TRBV28
d_gene: .
CDR3aa: CASSFSDNEQFF

j_gene: TRBJ2-5
len: 15
v_gene: TRBV28
d_gene: .
CDR3aa: CASSEEGRIQETQYF

j_gene: TRBJ2-1
len: 19
v_gene: TRBV27
d_gene: TRBD2
CDR3aa: CASSPLSSGGGSSYNEQFF

j_gene: TRBJ2-1
len: 15
v_gene: TRBV7-9
d_gene: TRBD2
CDR3aa: CASSRASGRGNEQFF

j_gene: TRBJ2-1
len: 14
v_gene: TRBV4-2
d_gene: TRBD2
CDR3aa: CASSDSGSYNEQFF

j_gene: TRBJ2-2
len: 14
v_gene: TRBV27
d_gene: TRBD1
CDR3aa: CASTSGQLTGELFF

j_gene: TRBJ2-3
len: 15
v_gene: TRBV7-8
d_gene: TRBD1
CDR3aa: CASSSRTGGTDTQYF

j_gene: TRBJ2-5
len: 15
v_gene: TRBV19
d_gene: .
CDR3aa: CASSIGGGPQETQYF

j_gene: TRBJ2-2
len: 13
v_gene: TRBV5-1
d_gene: .
CDR3aa: CASRALGGGELFF

j_gene: TRBJ1-1
len: 13
v_gene: TRBV15
d_gene: .
CDR3aa: CATSRDIREEAFF

j_gene: TRBJ2-7
len: 17
v_gene: TRBV7-2
d_gene: TRBD1
CDR3aa: CASSPGNRQGSSYEQYF

j_gene: TRBJ2-1
len: 17
v_gene: TRBV7-3
d_gene: TRBD2
CDR3aa: CASSLTGLAGGNSEQFF

j_gene: TRBJ2-3
len: 16
v_gene: TRBV5-1
d_gene: TRBD2
CDR3aa: CASIANSGKGTDTQYF

j_gene: TRBJ1-5
len: 17
v_gene: TRBV28
d_gene: .
CDR3aa: CASSRYPGTERNQPQHF

j_gene: TRBJ1-1
len: 15
v_gene: TRBV13
d_gene: .
CDR3aa: CASSLGRLLNTEAFF

j_gene: TRBJ2-3
len: 15
v_gene: TRBV19
d_gene: TRBD1
CDR3aa: CASSVQGTYTDTQYF

j_gene: TRBJ2-1
len: 15
v_gene: TRBV4-2
d_gene: .
CDR3aa: CASSSQAGLINEQFF

j_gene: TRBJ2-7
len: 15
v_gene: TRBV7-9
d_gene: TRBD2
CDR3aa: CASSLVGGRSYEQYF

j_gene: TRBJ1-2
len: 14
v_gene: TRBV9
d_gene: TRBD1
CDR3aa: CASSEGQGVYGYTF

j_gene: TRBJ1-2
len: 12
v_gene: TRBV6-5
d_gene: TRBD1
CDR3aa: CATQTGPYGYTF

j_gene: TRBJ2-1
len: 15
v_gene: TRBV7-2
d_gene: TRBD2
CDR3aa: CASSSSGGGLNEQFF

j_gene: TRBJ2-7
len: 14
v_gene: TRBV5-1
d_gene: TRBD2
CDR3aa: CASSSGLAQYEQYF

j_gene: TRBJ2-7
len: 14
v_gene: TRBV6-6
d_gene: TRBD2
CDR3aa: CASRRTSETYEQYF

j_gene: TRBJ1-1
len: 13
v_gene: TRBV19
d_gene: .
CDR3aa: CASSMRPNTEAFF

j_gene: TRBJ2-1
len: 12
v_gene: TRBV7-9
d_gene: .
CDR3aa: CASSPFGNEQFF

j_gene: TRBJ1-2
len: 12
v_gene: TRBV3-1/TRBV3-2
d_gene: TRBD1
CDR3aa: CASRSQGYGYTF

j_gene: TRBJ1-6
len: 15
v_gene: TRBV27
d_gene: .
CDR3aa: CASSLRTAYNSPLHF

j_gene: TRBJ2-3
len: 17
v_gene: TRBV18
d_gene: .
CDR3aa: CASSPGLAGTLADTQYF

j_gene: TRBJ1-4
len: 14
v_gene: TRBV4-1
d_gene: .
CDR3aa: CASSQDGGSEKLFF